A single T cell receptor beta chain is shown here with its context. This sample was taken from a study of blood T cells in healthy people across ages. Alongside a J-beta primer mix, a sample-barcoded 5' primer served in a second PCR lasting about 7 to 11 cycles. One entry per CDR3 protein results from TCRdb running MiXCR on the 5' RACE reads. The table shows about 970,000 distinct CDR3 sequences, with 45% to 60% occurring only once. The CDR3 is 15 residues long. CDR1 is MGHRA and CDR2 is YSYEKL in the germline V gene. Trimming removed 2 bases at V and 8 bases at J, with 16 bases between. V and J are TRBV4-1 and TRBJ2-4; maybe TRBD1 (6 bases). This clonotype originated in a woman aged 60 to 75 in good health. The sample was blood. This CDR3 reads CASSQRTGHKDIQYF. CDR3 in DNA: TGCGCCAGCAGCCAACGCACGGGACATAAGGACATTCAGTACTTC.